This T cell receptor (beta chain) was identified during a study of CXCR3-negative and CXCR3-positive naive CD8 T cells. The germline V gene has CDR1 MDHEN and CDR2 SYDVKM. The CDR3 contains 15 residues. With UMI labels, 5' RACE was used to prepare the TRB cDNA libraries. Each CDR3 protein gets one entry in TCRdb, which reprocessed the 5' RACE reads and gives no DNA. The specimen's table records 130,000 or so distinct CDR3 sequences. CD45RO-CCR7+CD27+CD95- cells counted as naive CD8+ T cells. The chain combines TRBV28 with TRBJ2-7. This sequence originates from a human donor in good health. Some clones in this sample may be carry-over from other donors' samples. The sample consisted of naive CXCR3- CD8+ T cells from blood. Specified subset: CD45RO-CCR7+CD27+CD95- naive CD8+ T cells lacking CXCR3 (TNR3-). CDR3 region: CASSLYRGSSYEQYF. The variable domain in full, with the rest retrieved from reference TRBV28 and TRBJ2-7, is DVKVTQSSRYLVKRTGEKVFLECVQDMDHENMFWYRQDPGLGLRLIYFSYDVKMKEKGDIPEGYSVSREKKERFSLILESASTNQTSMYLCASSLYRGSSYEQYFGPGTRLTVT.